The rows below give T cell receptor beta chains drawn from one sample of a study of blood T cell repertoires in COVID-19. TCRdb's table, derived via immunoSEQ multiplex PCR, lists solely in-frame clones and lacks some. The sample carries 300,000 to 450,000 clones, more than 70% recorded once. The source material was PBMCs or T cells enriched from blood (not recorded which). Receptors originate from a woman aged 18-35 years who had recovered from COVID-19. The CDR3 runs from the conserved cysteine through the conserved F or W. A D gene is named only where the DNA matches it firmly. Size values are once, few and many counts, or a class for expanded clones, and some rows have none.

TRBV11-3	TRBD2	TRBJ2-1	NA	TGTGCCAGCAGCTTAGGGGCCAGCGGGGGTAACAATGAGCAGTTCTTC	CASSLGASGGNNEQFF
TRBV9	NA	TRBJ2-2	NA	TGTGCCAGCAGCGTAGGACACGCGAACACCGGGGAGCTGTTTTTT	CASSVGHANTGELFF
TRBV7-9	NA	TRBJ1-5	NA	TGTGCCAGCAGCCCGGGGGGCAGGGGAGGCAATCAGCCCCAGCATTTT	CASSPGGRGGNQPQHF
TRBV13	TRBD1	TRBJ1-4	NA	TGTGCCAGCAGCTATGGGACAGATAATGAAAAACTGTTTTTT	CASSYGTDNEKLFF
TRBV14	NA	TRBJ2-1	NA	TGTGCCAGCAGTCATAACCTGGGATTTTGGGGCGATGAGCAGTTCTTC	CASSHNLGFWGDEQFF
TRBV2	NA	TRBJ2-2	NA	TGTGCCAGCAGTCAGGGGCGGCCCTTTAGTTCTAACACCGGGGAGCTGTTTTTT	CASSQGRPFSSNTGELFF
TRBV5-4	NA	TRBJ1-1	NA	TGTGCCAGCAGCTTGGGGGGGGACACTGAAGCTTTCTTT	CASSLGGDTEAFF
TRBV2	TRBD1	TRBJ1-4	NA	TGTGCCAGCAGAGAAGGGACAGACAGTAATGAAAAACTGTTTTTT	CASREGTDSNEKLFF
TRBV7-3	NA	TRBJ2-6	NA	TGTGCCAGCAGCTTGGGTAGCGTCGGGGCCAACGTCCTGACTTTC	CASSLGSVGANVLTF
TRBV4-2	TRBD1	TRBJ1-2	NA	TGTGCCAGCAGCCATCCGGGACAGGTACCTATTAACTATGGCTACACCTTC	CASSHPGQVPINYGYTF
TRBV2	TRBD1	TRBJ1-6	NA	TGTGCCAGCAGCCTCGGGACAGGGGGCTACTATAATTCACCCCTCCACTTT	CASSLGTGGYYNSPLHF
TRBV27	TRBD1	TRBJ2-7	NA	TGTGCCAGCAAAAACAGGGGGCGCGTCTACGAGCAGTACTTC	CASKNRGRVYEQYF
TRBV14	TRBD2	TRBJ2-3	NA	TGTGCCAGCAGCCAATGGCTAGCGGGGGGCACAGATACGCAGTATTTT	CASSQWLAGGTDTQYF
TRBV5-1	TRBD2	TRBJ2-5	NA	TGCGCCAGCAGCTTGATTAGGGCGGGGGGCCAAGAGACCCAGTACTTC	CASSLIRAGGQETQYF
TRBV7-3	TRBD1	TRBJ1-1	few	TGTGCCAGCAGCTTAGGGAGATCCACAGGGGAGGACACTGAAGCTTTCTTT	CASSLGRSTGEDTEAFF
TRBV3-1/TRBV3-2	NA	TRBJ2-7	NA	TGTGCCAGCAGCCTGGGACTCTACGAGCAGTACTTC	CASSLGLYEQYF
TRBV13	NA	TRBJ1-3	NA	TGTGCCAGCAGCCTACAGACACTCTCTGGAAACACCATATATTTT	CASSLQTLSGNTIYF
TRBV2	NA	TRBJ1-1	NA	TGTGCCACAAGGCAGGGCACTGAAGCTTTCTTT	CATRQGTEAFF
TRBV20-1	NA	TRBJ1-6	NA	TGCAGTGTGGAGAGGGCGCCACCCCTCCACTTT	CSVERAPPLHF
TRBV12-3/TRBV12-4	NA	TRBJ2-1	NA	TGTGCCACCCTGGGCCTAGCCGATGAGCAGTTCTTC	CATLGLADEQFF
TRBV29-1	NA	TRBJ2-2	NA	TGCAGCGTTGATCGGGACACCGGGGAGCTGTTTTTT	CSVDRDTGELFF
TRBV9	TRBD1	TRBJ1-6	NA	TGTGCCAGCAGCCCAGGGGGGAGCAATTCACCCCTCCACTTT	CASSPGGSNSPLHF
TRBV9	NA	TRBJ1-1	NA	TGTGCCAGCAGCGGCTCGGGATCTTATACTGAAGCTTTCTTT	CASSGSGSYTEAFF
TRBV2	NA	TRBJ1-5	NA	TGTGCCAGCAGTGAAGAGACAAGCAATCAGCCCCAGCATTTT	CASSEETSNQPQHF
TRBV11-2	NA	TRBJ1-2	NA	TGTGCCAGCAGCCGCCGTAGTCAGGGCCATGGCTACACCTTC	CASSRRSQGHGYTF
TRBV6-6	NA	TRBJ1-2	NA	TGTGCCAGCAGTTACCCGAGCAATGGCTACACCTTC	CASSYPSNGYTF
TRBV20-1	NA	TRBJ1-1	NA	TGCAGTGCTTACCTAACGGGAGCTTTCTTT	CSAYLTGAFF
TRBV6-1	TRBD1	TRBJ2-7	NA	TGTGCCAGCAGTGAAGAAGGGACAGGGGGCTACGAGCAGTACTTC	CASSEEGTGGYEQYF
TRBV11-2	NA	TRBJ2-7	NA	TGTGCCAGCAGCTTAGGCTACACAGGGACCTACGAGCAGTACTTC	CASSLGYTGTYEQYF
TRBV19	TRBD2	TRBJ2-1	NA	TGTGCCAGTAGTAAAGCGGGGCCCACCTACAATGAGCAGTTCTTC	CASSKAGPTYNEQFF
TRBV27	TRBD1	TRBJ1-5	NA	TGTGCCAGCAAAAAGCCAGGGGGAGGCAATCAGCCCCAGCATTTT	CASKKPGGGNQPQHF
TRBV5-1	TRBD2	TRBJ2-7	NA	TGCGCCAGCAGCTCCAAAGCGGGGGGGCCCTACGAGCAGTACTTC	CASSSKAGGPYEQYF
TRBV7-9	NA	TRBJ1-2	NA	TGTGCCAGCAGCCCTACCGACGGACACGGCTACACCTTC	CASSPTDGHGYTF
TRBV7-9	TRBD1	TRBJ1-1	once	TGTGCCAGCAGCCCGACAGGGTCTGAAGCTTTCTTT	CASSPTGSEAFF
TRBV3-1/TRBV3-2	NA	TRBJ1-5	once	TGTGCCAGCAGCCAAGGTTTTGTCGACAGGTCGGCGAATCAGCCCCAGCATTTT	CASSQGFVDRSANQPQHF
TRBV29-1	NA	TRBJ1-6	NA	TGCGGCGACTGGGTTCGAGGATCCTATAATTCACCCCTCCACTTT	CGDWVRGSYNSPLHF
TRBV7-7	NA	TRBJ2-5	NA	TGTGCTAGCAGCCCCAGGTCCGGGACACATGCCCAAGAGACCCAGTACTTC	CASSPRSGTHAQETQYF
TRBV30	NA	TRBJ1-2	NA	TGTGCCTGGAGTGTACGCCTCATTTGGGGCTTTCGTGGCTACACCTTC	CAWSVRLIWGFRGYTF
TRBV2	TRBD1	TRBJ1-1	few	TGTGCCAGCACCCCACGACAGGGGAGGATGAACACTGAAGCTTTCTTT	CASTPRQGRMNTEAFF
TRBV4-2	NA	TRBJ2-1	NA	TGTGCCAGCAGCCAGGTCGGGGACAATGAGCAGTTCTTC	CASSQVGDNEQFF
TRBV3-1/TRBV3-2	NA	TRBJ1-5	NA	TGTGCCAGCAGCCAAGGAGGGATCAATCAGCCCCAGCATTTT	CASSQGGINQPQHF